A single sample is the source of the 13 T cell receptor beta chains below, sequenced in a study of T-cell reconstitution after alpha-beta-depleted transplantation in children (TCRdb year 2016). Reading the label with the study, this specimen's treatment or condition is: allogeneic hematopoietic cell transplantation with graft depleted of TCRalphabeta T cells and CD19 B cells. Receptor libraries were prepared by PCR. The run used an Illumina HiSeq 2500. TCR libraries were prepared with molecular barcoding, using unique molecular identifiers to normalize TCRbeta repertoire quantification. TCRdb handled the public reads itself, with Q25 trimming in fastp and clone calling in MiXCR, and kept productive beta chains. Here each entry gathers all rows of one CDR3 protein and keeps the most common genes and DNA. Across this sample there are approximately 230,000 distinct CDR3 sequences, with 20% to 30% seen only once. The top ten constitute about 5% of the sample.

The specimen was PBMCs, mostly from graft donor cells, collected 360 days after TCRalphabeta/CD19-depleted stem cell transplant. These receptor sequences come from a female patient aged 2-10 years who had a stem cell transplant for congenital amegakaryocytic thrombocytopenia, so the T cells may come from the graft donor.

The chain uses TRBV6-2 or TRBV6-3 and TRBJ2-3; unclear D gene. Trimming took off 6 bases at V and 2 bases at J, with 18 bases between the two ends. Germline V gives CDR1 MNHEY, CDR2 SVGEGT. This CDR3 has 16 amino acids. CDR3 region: CASRDPITLYTDTQYF. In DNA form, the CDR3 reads TGTGCCAGCAGGGACCCAATTACACTATACACAGATACGCAGTATTTT.

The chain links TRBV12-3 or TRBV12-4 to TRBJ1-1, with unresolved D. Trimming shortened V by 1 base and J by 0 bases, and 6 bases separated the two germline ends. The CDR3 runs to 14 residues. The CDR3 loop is CASSLVRVNTEAFF. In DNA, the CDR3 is TGTGCCAGCAGTTTAGTGCGGGTGAACACTGAAGCTTTCTTT.

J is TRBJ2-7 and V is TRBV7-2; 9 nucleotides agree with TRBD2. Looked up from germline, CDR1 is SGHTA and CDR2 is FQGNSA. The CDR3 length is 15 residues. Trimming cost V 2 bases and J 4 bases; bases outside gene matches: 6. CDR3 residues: CASSLRSTSGYEQYF. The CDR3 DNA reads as TGTGCCAGCAGCTTAAGGTCAACTAGCGGGTACGAGCAGTACTTC.

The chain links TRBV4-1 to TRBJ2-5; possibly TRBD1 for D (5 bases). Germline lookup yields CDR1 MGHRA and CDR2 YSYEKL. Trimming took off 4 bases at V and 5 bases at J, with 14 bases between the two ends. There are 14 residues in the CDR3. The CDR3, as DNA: TGCGCCAGCAGCCGCCTAGGGGCACTGGAGACCCAGTACTTC. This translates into CASSRLGALETQYF.

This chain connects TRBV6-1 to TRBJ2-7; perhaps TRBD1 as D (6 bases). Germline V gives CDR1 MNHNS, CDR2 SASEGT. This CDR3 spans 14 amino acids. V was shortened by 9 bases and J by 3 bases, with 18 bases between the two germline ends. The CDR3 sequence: CASNYRARSYEQYF. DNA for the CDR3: TGTGCCAGTAACTACAGGGCGCGGAGCTACGAGCAGTACTTC.

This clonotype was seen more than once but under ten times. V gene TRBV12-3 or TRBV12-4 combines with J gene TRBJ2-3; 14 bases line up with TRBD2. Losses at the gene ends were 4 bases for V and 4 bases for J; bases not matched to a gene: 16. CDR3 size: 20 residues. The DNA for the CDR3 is TGTGCCAGCAGTTCGCCGACTAGCGGGAGGGCCTTAAAAAGCTCAGATACGCAGTATTTT. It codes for CASSSPTSGRALKSSDTQYF.

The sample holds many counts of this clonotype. CDR3 region: CASSQGATDTQYF. The CDR3 nucleotides read TGTGCCAGCAGCCAGGGGGCGACTGATACGCAGTATTTT. This chain joins TRBV3-1 and TRBJ2-3, with D perhaps matching TRBD1 (6 bases). The CDR3 length is 13 residues. Per germline, CDR1 LGHDT and CDR2 YNNKEL (reference sequence). The V end lost 3 bases, the J end lost 6 bases, and 10 bases lay between the germline ends.

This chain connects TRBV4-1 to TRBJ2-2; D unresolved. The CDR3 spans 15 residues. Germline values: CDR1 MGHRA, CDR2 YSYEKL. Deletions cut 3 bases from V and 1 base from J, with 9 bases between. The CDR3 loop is CASSQTAVNTGELFF. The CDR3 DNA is TGCGCCAGCAGCCAGACCGCTGTGAACACCGGGGAGCTGTTTTTT.

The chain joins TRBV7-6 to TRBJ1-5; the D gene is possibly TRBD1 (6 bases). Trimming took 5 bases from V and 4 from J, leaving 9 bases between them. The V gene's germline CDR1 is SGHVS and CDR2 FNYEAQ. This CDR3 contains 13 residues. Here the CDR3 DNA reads TGTGCCAGCAGCATACAGGGAAATCAGCCCCAGCATTTT. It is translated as CASSIQGNQPQHF.

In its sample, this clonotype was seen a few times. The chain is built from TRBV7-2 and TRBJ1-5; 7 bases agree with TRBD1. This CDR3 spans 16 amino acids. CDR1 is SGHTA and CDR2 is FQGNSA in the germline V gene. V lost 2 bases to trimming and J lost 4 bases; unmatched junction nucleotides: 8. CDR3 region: CASSLNRDSRNQPQHF. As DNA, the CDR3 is TGTGCCAGCAGCTTAAATAGGGACAGCCGGAATCAGCCCCAGCATTTT.

CDR3 loop: CASSIGGIQPTQYF. The CDR3 coding sequence is TGTGCCAGCTCAATAGGGGGGATCCAGCCGACCCAGTACTTC. The gene calls are TRBV7-6 and TRBJ2-5, with D possibly called TRBD1 or TRBD2 (6 bases each). The CDR3 loop spans 14 amino acids. CDR1 and CDR2 from the germline V gene are SGHVS and FNYEAQ. V lost 8 bases, J lost 7 bases, and 20 bases lay in between.

The CDR3 region has the DNA TGCAGTGCCACCGACGGGAGACTTAATGAAAAACTGTTTTTT. Translating gives CSATDGRLNEKLFF. The chain is built from TRBV20-1 and TRBJ1-4, with D unresolved. This CDR3 is built from 14 residues. Germline CDR1 DFQATT, CDR2 SNEGSKA (reference sequence). The ends were cut back, 6 bases at V and 4 bases at J, with 15 bases in the middle.

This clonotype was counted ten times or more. CDR3 loop: CSVRTGNIGTGELFF. CDR3 nucleotide sequence: TGCAGCGTACGGACAGGGAATATCGGCACCGGGGAGCTGTTTTTT. This chain uses TRBV29-1 with TRBJ2-2; 8 nucleotides align to TRBD1. CDR3 length equals 15 residues. The germline CDR1 and CDR2 sequences are SQVTM and ANQGSEA. Trimming at V came to 6 bases and at J to 4 bases, leaving 10 bases not matched to a gene.